These 22 T cell receptor beta chains were all obtained from the same sample, sequenced in a study of spatial heterogeneity in lung cancer. TCRdb itself ran the 5' RACE reads through MiXCR, one entry per CDR3 protein. This sample yields approximately 10,000 distinct CDR3 sequences, of which approximately 6.1% are seen a single time; 28% belongs to the top ten. Time point described: sample taken at primary tumor resection. Sample: normal lung tissue next to the tumor, taken at surgery. The receptors stem from a male donor with early-stage non-small cell lung cancer.

There are many counts of this clonotype. The rearrangement joins TRBV4-1 to TRBJ1-2, with D unclear. The germline gives CDR1 MGHRA, CDR2 YSYEKL. V lost 1 base to trimming and J lost 8 bases, with 14 bases between them. The CDR3 runs to 14 residues. CDR3 amino acids: CASSQGPGDIGYTF. CDR3 in DNA: TGCGCCAGCAGCCAAGGCCCGGGTGACATAGGCTACACCTTC.

The rearrangement joins TRBV20-1 to TRBJ1-4, with D tentatively TRBD1 (5 bases). This CDR3 spans 13 amino acids. The V gene's germline CDR1 is DFQATT and CDR2 SNEGSKA (reference sequence). V lost 2 bases to trimming and J lost 11 bases, with 15 bases between them. CDR3 nucleotides: TGCAGTGCTAGACAGGGAGGGGAGGAGAAACTGTTTTTT. Its protein product is CSARQGGEEKLFF.

On this clonotype: This clone may be a read error of a much larger clone one base away. The CDR3, as DNA: TGTGCCAGCCGCCCCGGGACCCCAGAGACCCGGTACTTC. Translation: CASRPGTPETRYF. This sequence joins TRBV27 and TRBJ2-5, with D perhaps TRBD1 or TRBD2 (5 bases each). From germline, CDR1 is MNHEY and CDR2 SMNVEV (reference sequence). This CDR3 has 13 amino acids.

The chain couples TRBV9 to TRBJ2-3, with 8 positions matching TRBD2. Germline V gene sequence: CDR1 SGDLS, CDR2 YYNGEE. The CDR3 extends over 16 amino acids. V gave up 3 bases and J gave up 5 bases; unmatched junction bases: 11. CDR3: CASSARSGSIGDTQYF. The CDR3 nucleotides are TGTGCCAGCAGCGCCCGAAGCGGGAGTATTGGAGATACGCAGTATTTT.

In this sample, this clonotype turned up many times. The J gene is TRBJ2-3, the V gene TRBV9; TRBD2 agrees at 9 bases. This CDR3 spans 14 amino acids. Trimming removed 3 bases from V and 7 bases from J; junction bases left unmatched: 6. From germline, CDR1 is SGDLS and CDR2 YYNGEE. The CDR3 loop reads CASSGSGSGYTQYF. The CDR3 DNA reads as TGTGCCAGCAGCGGTAGCGGGAGTGGTTATACGCAGTATTTT.

In its sample, this clonotype was seen many times. The gene calls are TRBV20-1 and TRBJ1-1, with D possibly matching TRBD1 (5 bases). CDR3 length: 13 amino acids. CDR1 DFQATT and CDR2 SNEGSKA come from the germline V gene (reference sequence). The V gene lost 4 bases and the J gene lost 10 bases, with 19 bases spanning the gap. DNA of the CDR3: TGCAGTGCTACCTCGGGACCAGATATGGGAGCTTTCTTT. Translation: CSATSGPDMGAFF.

This clonotype was seen ten or more times. V gene TRBV30 combines with J gene TRBJ2-3; 7 positions agree with TRBD2. The CDR3 covers 16 residues. CDR1 is GTSNPN, CDR2 SVGIG, per germline (reference sequence). J was trimmed by 5 bases and V by 0 bases; bases with no gene match: 11. CDR3 loop: CAWSVGTSGMKDTQYF. Written as DNA, the CDR3 is TGTGCCTGGAGTGTGGGGACGAGCGGGATGAAAGATACGCAGTATTTT.

This clonotype came up once. The V gene is TRBV29-1, the J gene TRBJ2-1; D may be TRBD2 (5 bases). The CDR3 totals 12 residues. The V end lost 5 bases, the J end lost 7 bases, and 12 bases lay between the germline ends. Germline CDR1 is SQVTM and CDR2 is ANQGSEA. CDR3 in DNA: TGCAGCGTTTTTGACGGCGGGAATGAGCAGTTCTTC. Protein product: CSVFDGGNEQFF.

In its sample, this clonotype was seen a few times. V and J are TRBV5-1 and TRBJ1-3; D gene ambiguous. Trimming took off 2 bases at V and 2 bases at J, with 5 bases between the two ends. Germline V gene sequence: CDR1 SGHRS, CDR2 YFSETQ. CDR3 length equals 13 residues. CDR3 sequence: CASSLSAGNTIYF. The CDR3 DNA is TGCGCCAGCAGCTTATCCGCTGGAAACACCATATATTTT. Full variable domain (outside the CDR3, taken from reference TRBV5-1 and TRBJ1-3): KAGVTQTPRYLIKTRGQQVTLSCSPISGHRSVSWYQQTPGQGLQFLFEYFSETQRNKGNFPGRFSGRQFSNSRSEMNVSTLELGDSALYLCASSLSAGNTIYFGEGSWLTVV.

In this sample, this clonotype is medium-sized. V and J are TRBV30 and TRBJ2-7; 10 positions agree with TRBD1. Unmatched junction bases numbered 8, after V lost 5 bases and J lost 4 bases. Germline V gives CDR1 GTSNPN, CDR2 SVGIG (reference sequence). CDR3 length equals 14 residues. CDR3 sequence: CAWGTGTGVYEQYF. The CDR3 DNA reads TGTGCCTGGGGGACCGGGACAGGGGTTTACGAGCAGTACTTC.

In this sample, this clonotype turned up many times. The CDR3 DNA reads TGTGCCAGCAGCCGGACAGGGGTCAACTATGGCTACACCTTC. Its translation: CASSRTGVNYGYTF. J is TRBJ1-2 and V is TRBV3-1, with 9 bases identical to TRBD1. The CDR3 covers 14 residues. With V trimmed by 4 bases and J by 2 bases, 2 bases remained unmatched. Germline CDR1 reads LGHDT; CDR2 reads YNNKEL (reference sequence).

This clonotype appeared many times. The chain combines TRBV7-2 with TRBJ1-1, with D hard to call. CDR3 length: 13 residues. V was pared by 2 bases and J by 1 base, with 5 bases between. Germline V lookup: CDR1 SGHTA, CDR2 FQGNSA. CDR3 sequence: CASSLTTNTEAFF. Written as DNA, the CDR3 is TGTGCCAGCAGCTTAACCACGAACACTGAAGCTTTCTTT.

There are many counts of this clonotype. The chain couples TRBV7-3 to TRBJ2-5; D not certain. Trimming cost V 1 base and J 2 bases, with 5 bases left between them. Looked up from germline, CDR1 is SGHTA and CDR2 is FQGTGA. This CDR3 has 13 residues. The CDR3 protein is CASSLRHQETQYF. CDR3 DNA: TGTGCCAGCAGCTTAAGACATCAAGAGACCCAGTACTTC. Filled out from reference TRBV7-3 and TRBJ2-5, the complete variable domain reads GAGVSQTPSNKVTEKGKYVELRCDPISGHTALYWYRQSLGQGPEFLIYFQGTGAADDSGLPNDRFFAVRPEGSVSTLKIQRTERGDSAVYLCASSLRHQETQYFGPGTRLLVL.

This clonotype was counted at least ten times. The J gene is TRBJ2-1, the V gene TRBV9; D is perhaps TRBD2 (6 bases). This CDR3 comprises 16 residues. Looked up from germline, CDR1 is SGDLS and CDR2 is YYNGEE. Trimming removed 1 base at V and 8 bases at J, with 19 bases between. The CDR3 reads CASSVSGGEAGDEQFF. The CDR3 region has the DNA TGTGCCAGCAGCGTAAGTGGCGGGGAGGCCGGCGATGAGCAGTTCTTC.

The table lists this clonotype with many counts. The CDR3 is CASSQSETQYF. The CDR3 bases are TGTGCCAGCAGCCAGTCAGAGACCCAGTACTTC. This chain connects TRBV7-2 to TRBJ2-5; D unresolved. Germline values: CDR1 SGHTA, CDR2 FQGNSA. Deletions cut 5 bases from V and 4 bases from J, with 5 bases between. The CDR3 runs 11 residues.

There are many counts of this clonotype. The chain employs TRBV20-1 and TRBJ2-1, with D unresolved. Deletions cut 0 bases from V and 5 bases from J, with 11 bases between. Germline lookup yields CDR1 DFQATT and CDR2 SNEGSKA (reference sequence). This CDR3 region has 14 residues. CDR3 loop: CSAREPGLHNEQFF. CDR3 DNA sequence: TGCAGTGCTAGAGAGCCGGGTTTGCACAATGAGCAGTTCTTC.

This clonotype was recorded many times. The J gene is TRBJ2-5, the V gene TRBV19, with TRBD1 identical over 7 bases. V was pared by 5 bases and J by 4 bases, with 7 bases of the junction left unmatched. The CDR3 contains 14 residues. Germline V lookup: CDR1 LNHDA, CDR2 SQIVND (reference sequence). The CDR3 nucleotides are TGTGCCAGTAGTGCTACAAGGGGGCGAGAGACCCAGTACTTC. This translates into CASSATRGRETQYF.

The sample holds many counts of this clonotype. The chain recombines TRBV27 with TRBJ1-2; D gene uncertain. Germline loops: CDR1 MNHEY, CDR2 SMNVEV (reference sequence). V shed 2 bases and J shed 4 bases, with 14 bases lying between them. CDR3 length: 15 residues. CDR3 residues: CASSLTLGTGYGYTF. The CDR3 bases are TGTGCCAGCAGTTTAACCCTAGGTACTGGCTATGGCTACACCTTC.

This clonotype was found a few times. The chain carries TRBV3-1 and TRBJ1-1; tentatively, D is TRBD1 (5 bases). The V end lost 4 bases, the J end lost 4 bases, and 16 bases lay between the germline ends. The CDR3 loop spans 15 amino acids. Germline V gene lookup returns CDR1 LGHDT and CDR2 YNNKEL (reference sequence). This CDR3 is CASSPPTARGTEAFF. The CDR3 coding sequence is TGTGCCAGCAGCCCCCCGACGGCTAGGGGCACTGAAGCTTTCTTT.

In this sample, this clonotype turned up a few times. This chain connects TRBV20-1 to TRBJ2-3; no clear D. The germline gives CDR1 DFQATT, CDR2 SNEGSKA (reference sequence). The germline V and J ends were trimmed by 3 bases and 4 bases, with 5 bases remaining between them. The CDR3 extends over 11 amino acids. In DNA, the CDR3 is TGCAGTGCTAGCCGGCCAGATACGCAGTATTTT. Protein: CSASRPDTQYF.

V usage is TRBV6-5 and J usage is TRBJ1-4, with no clear D. The V gene's germline CDR1 is MNHEY and CDR2 SVGAGI. The CDR3 length is 14 residues. Trimming removed 0 bases from V and 5 bases from J, with 7 bases in between. Written as DNA, the CDR3 is TGTGCCAGCAGTTACTCGAATAGAAATGAAAAACTGTTTTTT. Protein sequence: CASSYSNRNEKLFF.

This clonotype was picked up many times. The chain recombines TRBV20-1 with TRBJ2-3; a weak D match, TRBD2 (6 bases). The CDR3 spans 13 residues. Germline V gene data show CDR1 as DFQATT and CDR2 as SNEGSKA (reference sequence). The germline V and J ends were trimmed by 6 bases and 1 base, with 11 bases remaining between them. The CDR3 is CSAGIAGTDTQYF. The CDR3 DNA sequence: TGCAGTGCGGGAATAGCGGGCACAGATACGCAGTATTTT.